This T cell receptor (beta chain) originates from a study of T-cell memory formation after mild COVID-19 (dated by TCRdb to the early 2020s). With regard to the full study: Most TCR sequence clusters were specific to one of the two donors. The cohort was made up of two young adult volunteers, one female and one male, who were previously healthy. Longitudinal TCRalpha and TCRbeta repertoire sequencing tracked T-cell clones expanding and contracting after mild COVID-19 in a couple of donors. Study-wide conclusions, independent of this receptor: SARS-CoV-2 specificity was not confirmed for the second-wave clones peaking on day 37. The study included only two mild cases, and larger cohorts that include severe cases with pre-infection samples were judged to be necessary. Some responding clones were found in pre-infection memory, which suggests that pre-existing cross-reactive memory T cells took part in the SARS-CoV-2 response. Clones that contracted from day 15 to 85 showed balanced CD4/CD8 phenotypes, whereas a second wave of clones that expanded from day 15 to 37 leaned towards CD4+. Contracting CD4+ clones were found mainly in CM and EM memory subsets, while CD8+ clones were enriched in EMRA.

The sequencer listed for this sample is Illumina NovaSeq 6000. TCRalpha and TCRbeta cDNA libraries were constructed by 5'RACE with constant-segment primers, with sample barcodes and unique molecular identifiers being introduced. Trizol reagent was used to extract RNA from every sample. Library amplification was performed in two PCR steps, and a second sample barcode and Illumina TruSeq adapters were introduced in the second step. Sequencing of libraries was performed on an Illumina NovaSeq with 2 x 150 bp paired-end reads. In the source study's methods: With migec v1.2.7, reads were demultiplexed and then collapsed into UMI-guided consensus sequences. Using mixcr v2.1.11, UMI consensuses were aligned to TRA and TRB V and J templates and then assembled into clonotypes. Clonotypes were classified as expanded or contracted when called significant by both edgeR and NoisET, with noise models trained on biological replicates. edgeR calls used a false discovery rate-adjusted p below 0.01 and a log2 fold-change threshold of 1. As an exploratory analysis of dynamics, PCA with hierarchical clustering was applied to max-normalized trajectories of the 1000 most abundant clonotypes. Each responding clone was given a CD4 or CD8 phenotype based on the CD4+ and CD8+ repertoires, which had been sequenced separately. TCRdb reworked the public reads: Q25 trimming with fastp, MiXCR clone assembly, productive beta chains retained. Identical CDR3 protein sequences are pooled into one entry, listed with their most common genes and DNA. The V and J calls were determined by TCRdb, not by the authors. The sample table lists some 210,000 distinct CDR3 sequences, approximately 20% of them with a count of one. Of the sample, 2.4% falls within the top ten clones.

Ficoll-Paque density gradient centrifugation was the method used to isolate PBMCs. This clonotype has just a few counts. Which antigen it targets is not known. It has no much larger one-base neighbor in the sample; base qualities were not kept. The CDR3 runs 14 residues from the cysteine to the phenylalanine. Of the read, only the CDR3 DNA is kept; its 42 bases are in frame from base 1. The germline V gene provides CDR1 SQVTM and CDR2 ANQGSEA. Unmatched junction bases come to 8, with V trimmed by 6 bases and J by 5 bases. This chain is built from TRBV29-1 and TRBJ1-3; TRBD1 aligns with 9 central bases. This receptor was identified in an adult woman who had mild COVID-19 (a few samples of this study predate the infection). The sample titles of this study are shuffled in the database, so cell type and time point are left out; the donor was told from shared clones. The sample comprised PBMCs or a T cell subset sorted from them (not recorded which). This receptor carries the CDR3 CSVLRTGERNTIYF. The DNA is TGCAGCGTCCTTAGGACAGGGGAGAGAAACACCATATATTTT. Where the CDR3 stops, the reference TRBV29-1 and TRBJ1-3 genes take over; the full variable domain is SAVISQKPSRDICQRGTSLTIQCQVDSQVTMMFWYRQQPGQSLTLIATANQGSEATYESGFVIDKFPISRPNLTFSTLTVSNMSPEDSSIYLCSVLRTGERNTIYFGEGSWLTVV.